This TCR beta chain was obtained from a study of T-cell memory formation after mild COVID-19. Turning to the study itself: Clusters were largely donor specific. Study findings and constraints: Later expanders leaned CD4+, whereas day 15 to 85 contracting clones were balanced CD4/CD8. CD4+ clones that contracted lay mainly in CM and EM; CD8+ ones lay in EMRA.

This clonotype has a handful of counts. Antigen unknown. Using constant-segment primers, 5'RACE produced TCR alpha and TCR beta cDNA libraries carrying sample barcodes and UMIs. TCRdb itself ran the 5' RACE reads through MiXCR, one entry per CDR3 protein. This table has some 290,000 distinct CDR3 sequences, 15% to 20% appearing once. This CDR3 comprises 14 residues. The ends were cut back, 6 bases at V and 6 bases at J, with 12 bases in the middle. This TCR was sampled from a man in his late teens or twenties who had mild COVID-19 (a few samples of this study predate the infection). Cell type and time point are not known. Sequenced sample: PBMCs or a T cell subset sorted from them (not recorded which). J is TRBJ1-6 and V is TRBV12-3 or TRBV12-4, with D possibly matching TRBD1 (6 bases). CDR3 protein: CASSRTDFNSPLHF. CDR3 in DNA: TGTGCCAGCAGCCGGACAGATTTTAATTCACCCCTCCACTTT.